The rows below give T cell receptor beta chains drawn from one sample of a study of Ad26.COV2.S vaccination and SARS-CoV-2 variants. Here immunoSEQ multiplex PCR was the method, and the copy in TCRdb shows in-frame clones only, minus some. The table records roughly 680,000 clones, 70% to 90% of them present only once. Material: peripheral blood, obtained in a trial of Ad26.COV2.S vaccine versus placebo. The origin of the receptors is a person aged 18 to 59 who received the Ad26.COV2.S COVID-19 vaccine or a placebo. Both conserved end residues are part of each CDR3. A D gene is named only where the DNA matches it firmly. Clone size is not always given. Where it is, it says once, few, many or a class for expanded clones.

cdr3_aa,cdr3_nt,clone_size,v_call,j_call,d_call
CAFHGGSHVEAFF,TGTGCCTTCCATGGGGGCTCTCATGTTGAAGCTTTCTTT,NA,TRBV30,TRBJ1-1,NA
CATSESVSGTDTQYF,TGTGCCACCAGTGAATCAGTTAGCGGCACAGATACGCAGTATTTT,NA,TRBV24-1,TRBJ2-3,NA
CATEPGTGDEKLFF,TGTGCCACCGAGCCCGGGACAGGGGATGAAAAACTGTTTTTT,NA,TRBV10-3,TRBJ1-4,TRBD1
CAISGILGLGDTQYF,TGTGCCATCAGTGGAATTCTAGGGTTAGGAGATACGCAGTATTTT,NA,TRBV10-3,TRBJ2-3,NA
CASSRSTSGGNNEQFF,TGCGCCAGCAGCCGCTCTACTAGCGGGGGCAACAATGAGCAGTTCTTC,NA,TRBV4-3,TRBJ2-1,TRBD2
CASSADRSNQPQHF,TGTGCCAGCAGCGCAGACAGAAGCAATCAGCCCCAGCATTTT,NA,TRBV9,TRBJ1-5,NA
CASSLHAEAFF,TGTGCCAGCAGTTTACATGCTGAAGCTTTCTTT,NA,TRBV12-3/TRBV12-4,TRBJ1-1,NA
CATSLDRVADTQYF,TGTGCCACCAGCTTGGACAGGGTTGCAGATACGCAGTATTTT,NA,TRBV15,TRBJ2-3,TRBD1
CASRTTGSEAFF,TGTGCCAGCAGGACGACAGGGTCTGAAGCTTTCTTT,once,TRBV27,TRBJ1-1,TRBD1
CASSSGGELFF,TGTGCCAGCAGCTCTGGCGGGGAGCTGTTTTTT,NA,TRBV7-3,TRBJ2-2,NA